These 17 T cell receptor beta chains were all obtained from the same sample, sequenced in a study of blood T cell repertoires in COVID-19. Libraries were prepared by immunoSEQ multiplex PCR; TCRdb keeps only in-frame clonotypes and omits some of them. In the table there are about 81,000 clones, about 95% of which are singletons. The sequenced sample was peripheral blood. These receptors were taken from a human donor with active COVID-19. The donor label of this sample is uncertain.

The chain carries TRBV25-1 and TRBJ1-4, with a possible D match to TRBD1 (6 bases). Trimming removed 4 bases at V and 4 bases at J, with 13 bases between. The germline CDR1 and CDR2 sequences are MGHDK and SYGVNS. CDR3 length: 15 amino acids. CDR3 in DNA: TGTGCCAGCAGTGGAACAGGGAAACGTAATGAAAAACTGTTTTTT. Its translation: CASSGTGKRNEKLFF.

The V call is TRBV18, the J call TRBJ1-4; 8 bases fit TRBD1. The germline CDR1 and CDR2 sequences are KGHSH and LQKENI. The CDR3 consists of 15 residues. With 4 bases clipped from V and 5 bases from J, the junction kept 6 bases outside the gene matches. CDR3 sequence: CASSLRDRLNEKLFF. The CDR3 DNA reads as TGTGCCAGCTCACTCCGGGACAGGTTGAATGAAAAACTGTTTTTT. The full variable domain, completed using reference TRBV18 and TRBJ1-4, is NAGVMQNPRHLVRRRGQEARLRCSPMKGHSHVYWYRQLPEEGLKFMVYLQKENIIDESGMPKERFSAEFPKEGPSILRIQQVVRGDSAAYFCASSLRDRLNEKLFFGSGTQLSVL.

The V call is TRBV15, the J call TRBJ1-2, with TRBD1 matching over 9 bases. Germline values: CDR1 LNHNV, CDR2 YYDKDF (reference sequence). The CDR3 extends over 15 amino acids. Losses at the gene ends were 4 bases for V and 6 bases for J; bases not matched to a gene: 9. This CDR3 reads CATSIPDRGRDGYTF. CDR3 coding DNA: TGTGCCACCAGCATCCCGGACAGGGGAAGGGATGGCTACACCTTC.

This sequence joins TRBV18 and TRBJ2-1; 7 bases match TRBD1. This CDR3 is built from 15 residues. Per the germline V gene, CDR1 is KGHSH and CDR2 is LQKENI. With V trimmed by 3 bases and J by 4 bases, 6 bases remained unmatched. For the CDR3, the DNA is TGTGCCAGCTCACCGGAGCAGACAGGGTACAATGAGCAGTTCTTC. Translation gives CASSPEQTGYNEQFF. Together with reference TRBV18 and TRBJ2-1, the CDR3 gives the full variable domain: NAGVMQNPRHLVRRRGQEARLRCSPMKGHSHVYWYRQLPEEGLKFMVYLQKENIIDESGMPKERFSAEFPKEGPSILRIQQVVRGDSAAYFCASSPEQTGYNEQFFGPGTRLTVL.

The CDR3 sequence: CASSQTRGKNTEAFF. CDR3 nucleotides: TGTGCCAGCAGTCAAACGCGGGGTAAGAACACTGAAGCTTTCTTT. This chain joins TRBV6-2 or TRBV6-3 and TRBJ1-1; D is ambiguous. CDR3 length equals 15 residues. The V end was cut by 5 bases, the J end by 1 base, with 14 bases between. From germline, CDR1 is MNHEY and CDR2 SVGEGT.

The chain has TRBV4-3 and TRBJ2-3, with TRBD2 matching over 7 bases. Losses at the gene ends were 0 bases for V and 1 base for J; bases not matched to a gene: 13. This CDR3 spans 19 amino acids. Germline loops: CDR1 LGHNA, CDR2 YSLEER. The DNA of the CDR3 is TGCGCCAGCAGCCAAGATAGTGGGATGGCTAGCGGTCGCACAGATACGCAGTATTTT. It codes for CASSQDSGMASGRTDTQYF.

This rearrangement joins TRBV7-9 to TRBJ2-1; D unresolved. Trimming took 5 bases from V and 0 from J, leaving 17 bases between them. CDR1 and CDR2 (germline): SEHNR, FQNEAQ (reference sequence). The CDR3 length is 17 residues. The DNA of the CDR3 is TGTGCCAGCAGCCACGTCGTGGGCATTAGCTCCTACAATGAGCAGTTCTTC. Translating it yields CASSHVVGISSYNEQFF.

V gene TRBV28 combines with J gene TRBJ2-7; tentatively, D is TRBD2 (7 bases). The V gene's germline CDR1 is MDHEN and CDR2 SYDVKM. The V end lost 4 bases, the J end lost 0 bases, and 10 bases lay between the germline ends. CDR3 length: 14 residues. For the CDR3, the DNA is TGTGCCAGCAGTTCGAGGGGGGGCTCCTACGAGCAGTACTTC. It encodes CASSSRGGSYEQYF.

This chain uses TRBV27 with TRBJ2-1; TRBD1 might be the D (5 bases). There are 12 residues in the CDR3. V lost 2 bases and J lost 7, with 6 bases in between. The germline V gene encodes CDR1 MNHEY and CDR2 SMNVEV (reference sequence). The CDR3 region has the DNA TGTGCCAGCAGTTTAAGGGGTAATGAGCAGTTCTTC. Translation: CASSLRGNEQFF.

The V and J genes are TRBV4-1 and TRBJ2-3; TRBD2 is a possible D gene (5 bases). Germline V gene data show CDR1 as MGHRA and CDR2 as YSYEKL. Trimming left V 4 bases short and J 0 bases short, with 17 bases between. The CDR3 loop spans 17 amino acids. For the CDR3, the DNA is TGCGCCAGCAGCCCTTCCGGCGGGCGAACTAGCACAGATACGCAGTATTTT. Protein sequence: CASSPSGGRTSTDTQYF.

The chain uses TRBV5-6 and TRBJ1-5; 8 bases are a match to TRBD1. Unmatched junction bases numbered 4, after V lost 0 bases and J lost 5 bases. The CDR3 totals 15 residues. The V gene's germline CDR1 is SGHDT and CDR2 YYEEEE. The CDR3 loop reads CASSLGQGWYQPQHF. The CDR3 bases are TGTGCCAGCAGCTTGGGACAGGGGTGGTATCAGCCCCAGCATTTT.

CDR3 in amino acids: CASSQTGGGGADTQYF. The CDR3 region has the DNA TGTGCCAGCAGCCAGACAGGGGGCGGAGGGGCAGATACGCAGTATTTT. The chain uses TRBV5-6 and TRBJ2-3, with TRBD1 matching over 10 bases. The junction had 9 bases not matched to a gene; V was cut back by 4 bases and J by 4 bases. The CDR3 spans 16 residues. Germline V lookup: CDR1 SGHDT, CDR2 YYEEEE.

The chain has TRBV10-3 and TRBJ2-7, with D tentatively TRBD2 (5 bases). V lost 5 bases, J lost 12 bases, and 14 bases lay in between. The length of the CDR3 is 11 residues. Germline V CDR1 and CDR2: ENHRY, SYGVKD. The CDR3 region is CAISRNRGLYF. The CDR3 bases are TGTGCCATCAGTAGAAACAGAGGGCTGTACTTC.

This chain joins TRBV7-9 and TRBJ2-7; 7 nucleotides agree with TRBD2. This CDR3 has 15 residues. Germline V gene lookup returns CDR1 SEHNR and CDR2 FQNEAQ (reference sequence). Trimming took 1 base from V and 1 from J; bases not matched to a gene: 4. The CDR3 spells CASSLGLGGSYEQYF. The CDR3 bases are TGTGCCAGCAGCTTAGGCCTCGGGGGGTCCTACGAGCAGTACTTC.

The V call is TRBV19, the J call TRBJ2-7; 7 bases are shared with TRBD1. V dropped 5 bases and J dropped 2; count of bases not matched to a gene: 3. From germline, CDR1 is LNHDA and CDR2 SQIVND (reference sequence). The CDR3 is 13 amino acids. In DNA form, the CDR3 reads TGTGCCAGTAGTCGGGACAGAACCTACGAGCAGTACTTC. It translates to CASSRDRTYEQYF.

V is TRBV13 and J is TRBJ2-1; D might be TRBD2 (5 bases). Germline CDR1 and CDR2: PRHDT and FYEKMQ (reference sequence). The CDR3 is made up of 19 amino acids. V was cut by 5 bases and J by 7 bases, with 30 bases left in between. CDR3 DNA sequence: TGTGCCAGCAGCGCCGATGGTGGTCTGGGAATTAAACCGGGGAATGAGCAGTTCTTC. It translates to CASSADGGLGIKPGNEQFF. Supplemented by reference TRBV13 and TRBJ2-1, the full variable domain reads AAGVIQSPRHLIKEKRETATLKCYPIPRHDTVYWYQQGPGQDPQFLISFYEKMQSDKGSIPDRFSAQQFSDYHSELNMSSLELGDSALYFCASSADGGLGIKPGNEQFFGPGTRLTVL.

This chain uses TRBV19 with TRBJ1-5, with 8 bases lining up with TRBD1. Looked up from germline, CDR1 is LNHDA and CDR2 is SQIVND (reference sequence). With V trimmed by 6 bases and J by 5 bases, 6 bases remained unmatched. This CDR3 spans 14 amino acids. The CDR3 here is CASRPGTGHQPQHF. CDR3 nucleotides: TGTGCCAGTAGGCCCGGGACAGGTCATCAGCCCCAGCATTTT.